This T cell receptor (beta chain) was identified during a study of OX40 agonist ivuxolimab in advanced cancers. The method was immunoSEQ multiplex PCR; TCRdb's version includes in-frame clones alone and lacks a portion of them. The profile shows about 47,000 clones, approximately 80% of them singletons. The input for sequencing was CD4+ or CD8+ T cells sorted from blood, taken in a trial of the OX40 agonist ivuxolimab. The origin of this receptor is an adult with an advanced solid tumor such as melanoma, head and neck, liver or kidney cancer.

CDR3 nucleotides: TGTGCCAGCAGCTTACCCTACGGAACCACCGGGGAGCTGTTTTTT. Its translation is CASSLPYGTTGELFF. The chain carries TRBV7-8 and TRBJ2-2; D unresolved. This CDR3 region has 15 residues. Germline V lookup: CDR1 SGHVS, CDR2 FQNEAQ. V shed 2 bases and J shed 4 bases, with 11 bases lying between them.